The entry that follows covers one T cell receptor (beta chain) sequence. This clonotype is identified as medium-sized (0.01 to 0.1%). The clone's antigen remains unknown. No qualities accompany the bases; no much larger clone lies one base away. These data come from a study of CD8 T cells in ankylosing spondylitis (TCRdb year 2017). Study-level background: To find TCR variants linked to disease, the study profiled T cell receptor beta repertoires in ankylosing spondylitis patients and healthy donors. In total, the full study cohort was made up of over a hundred healthy donors and 25 to 30 ankylosing spondylitis patients. Peripheral blood samples were taken, and synovial fluid was additionally collected from ankylosing spondylitis patients.

What the study reported, not specific to this receptor: Significant enrichment of the disease-linked clones was reported in matched synovial fluid samples from ankylosing spondylitis patients. In peripheral blood, the disease-linked clones were found at relatively low frequencies and had a CD8+ phenotype. Blood from ankylosing spondylitis patients appeared to be characterized by a TCR beta motif composed of roughly eight highly homologous amino acid variants. Some of the motif variants had been reported before in the synovial fluid and blood of reactive arthritis patients, a finding that suggests common disease-initiation mechanisms.

After removal of 4 bases from V and 9 bases from J, the junction retains 9 bases not matched to a gene. The CDR3 runs 16 amino acids, cysteine and phenylalanine included. Left in the record is the CDR3 DNA by itself, 48 bases read in frame from the first base. Per the germline V gene (reference sequence), LGHDT is the CDR1 and YNNKEL is the CDR2. Sequencing relied on an Illumina HiSeq 2500. TCR beta libraries were prepared by quantitative 5'-RACE with molecular barcodes. In the paper's pipeline: A new computational method based on a probabilistic model of VDJ rearrangement was used to identify disease-linked TCR variants. Starting from the raw public reads, TCRdb applied fastp trimming at Q25, assembled clones with MiXCR and retained in-frame beta chains. Identical CDR3 protein sequences are pooled into one entry, listed with their most common genes and DNA. In this record, the V and J calls reflect TCRdb's handling and not the investigators' own analysis. Present in this sample are approximately 340,000 distinct CDR3 sequences, roughly 15% of which were seen just once. The ten largest clones take up about 1.1% of the sample.

The sample was blood, either unsorted or a sorted T cell fraction (not recorded which). The sequence joins TRBV3-1 to TRBJ2-1; 13 middle bases align to TRBD2. This sequence was found in a male donor with ankylosing spondylitis or in good health (not recorded which). For the CDR3, the sequence is CASSPRLAGGNGEQFF. The nucleotide sequence reads TGTGCCAGCAGCCCCCGACTAGCGGGGGGAAACGGTGAGCAGTTCTTC.